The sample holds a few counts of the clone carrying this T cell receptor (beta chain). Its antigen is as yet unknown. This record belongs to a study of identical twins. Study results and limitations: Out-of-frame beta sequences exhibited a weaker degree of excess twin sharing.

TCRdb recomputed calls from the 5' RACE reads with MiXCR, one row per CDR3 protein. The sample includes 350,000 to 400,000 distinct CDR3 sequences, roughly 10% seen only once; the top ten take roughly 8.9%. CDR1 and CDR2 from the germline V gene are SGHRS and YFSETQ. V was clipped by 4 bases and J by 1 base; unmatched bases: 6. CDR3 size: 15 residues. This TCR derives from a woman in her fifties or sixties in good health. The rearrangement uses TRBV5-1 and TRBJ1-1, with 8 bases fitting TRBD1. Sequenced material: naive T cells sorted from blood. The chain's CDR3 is CASSLRQGPNTEAFF. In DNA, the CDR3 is TGCGCCAGCAGCCTCCGACAGGGGCCGAACACTGAAGCTTTCTTT.